This T cell receptor (beta chain) came from a study of identical twins. V lost 3 bases and J 11 bases, leaving 13 bases between the germline ends. The germline V gene encodes CDR1 ENHRY and CDR2 SYGVKD. The CDR3 has 12 residues. TCRdb passed the 5' RACE reads through MiXCR, listing each CDR3 protein once. In the table there are about 340,000 distinct CDR3 sequences, 9% of which are singletons. Overall study results and limits: The presence of invariant MAIT and iNKT cells could partly confound analyses of zero-insertion sequences.

As regards this clonotype: The antigen is not known.

Sequenced sample: naive T cells sorted from blood. This receptor was identified in a woman aged 45-65 years in good health. The chain is built from TRBV10-3 and TRBJ2-5; the D gene is possibly TRBD2 (6 bases). The CDR3 bases are TGTGCCATCAGTGAAGAGCGGGCAAATCAGTACTTC. Its translation: CAISEERANQYF.